A single sample gave rise to the 7 T cell receptor beta chains below, sequenced in a study of vaccination effects on CD4 cells after COVID-19 (dated by TCRdb to 2021 to 2024). These receptors' targets are unknown. Receptor libraries were prepared by the immunoSEQ multiplex PCR assay. TCRdb carries this immuneACCESS record with in-frame sequences only. Its versions omit some clonotypes, under half of them owing to an unresolved V gene in the studies checked, with the rest unexplained. In this sample the table shows 42,000 or so clones, 65% to 70% of which occur a single time. Roughly 29% of the sample is in the top ten clones. To identify antigen-specific CD4+ T cell clonotypes by their expansion, the ViraFEST assay first stimulated PBMC with viral peptide pools and then applied TCR sequencing. After about 9 days of culture, CD4+ T cells were isolated with the EasySep CD4+ T cell isolation kit. Convalescent patients had PCR-confirmed SARS-CoV-2 infection between March and December 2020, before Alpha, Beta and Delta variants emerged in the United States.

The input for sequencing was CD4+ T cells from PBMCs cultured with a peptide pool, taken before COVID-19 vaccination. The receptors stem from a human donor who had a prior SARS-CoV-2 infection.

This chain links TRBV2 with TRBJ1-3; D call uncertain. There are 16 residues in the CDR3. Trimming cost V 2 bases and J 3 bases, with 14 bases left between them. The V gene's germline CDR1 is SNHLY and CDR2 FYNNEI. Here the CDR3 DNA reads TGTGCCAGCAGTGAATTCGGCAGGAGTTATGGAAACACCATATATTTT. This gives the protein CASSEFGRSYGNTIYF.

The chain links TRBV5-4 to TRBJ1-1, with D possibly TRBD1 on 6 matching bases. Trimming pared 4 bases from V and 4 bases from J, leaving 23 bases between. Germline V gene sequence: CDR1 SGHNT, CDR2 YYREEE (reference sequence). This CDR3 has 17 amino acids. The CDR3 nucleotides read TGTGCCAGCAGCCCCGGAGGTCTAACAGGGTTATCCACTGAAGCTTTCTTT. Residues: CASSPGGLTGLSTEAFF.

J is TRBJ2-5 and V is TRBV4-1, with 7 bases matching TRBD2. Trimming cost V 5 bases and J 1 base; bases outside gene matches: 10. CDR3 size: 16 residues. Germline-derived CDR1 and CDR2 are MGHRA and YSYEKL. DNA for the CDR3: TGCGCCAGCAGCGCCCGACTAGCCCCAAGCCAAGAGACCCAGTACTTC. This codes for CASSARLAPSQETQYF.

The CDR3 loop reads CASSLTSGRVRYTGELFF. The CDR3 DNA reads TGTGCCAGCAGCCTGACTAGCGGGAGGGTCAGGTACACCGGGGAGCTGTTTTTT. This chain links TRBV11-3 with TRBJ2-2; 14 bases line up with TRBD2. Germline V gene lookup returns CDR1 SGHNT and CDR2 YENEEA. V was clipped by 5 bases and J by 3 bases; unmatched bases: 8. CDR3 length: 18 amino acids. The full variable domain, rest sourced from reference TRBV11-3 and TRBJ2-2, is EAGVVQSPRYKIIEKKQPVAFWCNPISGHNTLYWYLQNLGQGPELLIRYENEEAVDDSQLPKDRFSAERLKGVDSTLKIQPAELGDSAVYLCASSLTSGRVRYTGELFFGEGSRLTVL.

The chain recombines TRBV2 with TRBJ2-5; D ambiguous. The CDR3 extends over 11 amino acids. V lost 7 bases to trimming and J lost 3 bases, with 6 bases between them. Germline V gene data show CDR1 as SNHLY and CDR2 as FYNNEI. The CDR3 here is CASIVEETQYF. CDR3 sequence (DNA): TGTGCCAGCATTGTAGAAGAGACCCAGTACTTC.

The V gene is TRBV10-3, the J gene TRBJ1-5; D is uncertain. V was trimmed by 6 bases and J by 3 bases, leaving 6 bases between them. Per germline, CDR1 ENHRY and CDR2 SYGVKD. CDR3 length: 12 residues. CDR3 nucleotide sequence: TGTGCCATCAGCCCCAACAATCAGCCCCAGCATTTT. Translation: CAISPNNQPQHF.

The genes are TRBV19 and TRBJ1-6, with D perhaps TRBD1 (5 bases). V gave up 6 bases and J gave up 11 bases, with 26 bases separating them. Germline CDR1 LNHDA, CDR2 SQIVND (reference sequence). This CDR3 contains 17 residues. The CDR3 protein is CASRKRGEATRGTPLHF. In nucleotides, the CDR3 is TGTGCCAGTAGAAAGCGGGGTGAAGCAACCCGGGGGACACCCCTCCACTTT.